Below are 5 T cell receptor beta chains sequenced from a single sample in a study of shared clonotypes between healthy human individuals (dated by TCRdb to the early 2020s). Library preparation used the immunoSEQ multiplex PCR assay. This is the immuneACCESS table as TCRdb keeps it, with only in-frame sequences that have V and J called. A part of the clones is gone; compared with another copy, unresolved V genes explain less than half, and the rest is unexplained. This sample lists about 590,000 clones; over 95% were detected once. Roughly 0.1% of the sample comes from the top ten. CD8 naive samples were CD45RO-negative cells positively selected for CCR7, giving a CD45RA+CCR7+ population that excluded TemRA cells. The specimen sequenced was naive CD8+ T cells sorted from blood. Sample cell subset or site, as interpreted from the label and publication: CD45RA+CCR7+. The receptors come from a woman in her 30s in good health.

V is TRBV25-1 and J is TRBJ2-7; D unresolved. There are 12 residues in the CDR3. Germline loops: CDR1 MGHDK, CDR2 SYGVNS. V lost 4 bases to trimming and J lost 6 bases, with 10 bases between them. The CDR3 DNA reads TGTGCCAGCAGTGTATCGAGCAGCGAGCAGTACTTC. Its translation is CASSVSSSEQYF.

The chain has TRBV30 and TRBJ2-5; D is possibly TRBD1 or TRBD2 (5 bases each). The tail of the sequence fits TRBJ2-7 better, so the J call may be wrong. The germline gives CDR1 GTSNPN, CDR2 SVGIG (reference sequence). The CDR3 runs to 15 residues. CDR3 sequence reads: CAWSGTLGRMYEQYF. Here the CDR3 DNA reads TGTGCCTGGAGTGGCACCTTGGGACGGATGTACGAGCAGTACTTC.

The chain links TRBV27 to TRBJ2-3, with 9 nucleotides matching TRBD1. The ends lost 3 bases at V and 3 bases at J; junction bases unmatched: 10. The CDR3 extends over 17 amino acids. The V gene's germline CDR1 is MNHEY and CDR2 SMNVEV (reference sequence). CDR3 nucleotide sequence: TGTGCCAGCAGTTTCCTCCGGGACAGGGTTCTAACAGATACGCAGTATTTT. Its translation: CASSFLRDRVLTDTQYF.

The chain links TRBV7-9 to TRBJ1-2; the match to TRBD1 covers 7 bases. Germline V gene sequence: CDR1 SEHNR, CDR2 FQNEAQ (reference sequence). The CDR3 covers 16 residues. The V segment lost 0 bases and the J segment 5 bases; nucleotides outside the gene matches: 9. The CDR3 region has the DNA TGTGCCAGCAGCTTAGCGGAGGACAGGCCCTCGTATGGCTACACCTTC. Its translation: CASSLAEDRPSYGYTF.

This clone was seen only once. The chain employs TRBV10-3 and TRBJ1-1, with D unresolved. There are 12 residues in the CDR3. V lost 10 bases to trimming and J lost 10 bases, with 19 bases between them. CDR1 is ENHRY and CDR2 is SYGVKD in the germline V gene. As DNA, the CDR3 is TGTGCCACCGCGGACGGAACCGAAGGAGCTTTCTTT. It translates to CATADGTEGAFF.